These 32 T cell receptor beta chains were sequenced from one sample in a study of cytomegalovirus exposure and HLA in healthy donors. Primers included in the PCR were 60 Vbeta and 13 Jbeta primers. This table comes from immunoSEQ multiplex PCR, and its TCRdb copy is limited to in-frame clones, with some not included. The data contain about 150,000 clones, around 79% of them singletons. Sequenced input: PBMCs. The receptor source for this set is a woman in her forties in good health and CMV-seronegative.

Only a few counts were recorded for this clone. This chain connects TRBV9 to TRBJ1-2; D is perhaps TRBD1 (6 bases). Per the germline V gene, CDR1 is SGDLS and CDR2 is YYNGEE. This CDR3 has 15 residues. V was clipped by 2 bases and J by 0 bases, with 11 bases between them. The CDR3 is CASSVGTHPNYGYTF. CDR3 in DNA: TGTGCCAGCAGCGTCGGGACACACCCTAACTATGGCTACACCTTC.

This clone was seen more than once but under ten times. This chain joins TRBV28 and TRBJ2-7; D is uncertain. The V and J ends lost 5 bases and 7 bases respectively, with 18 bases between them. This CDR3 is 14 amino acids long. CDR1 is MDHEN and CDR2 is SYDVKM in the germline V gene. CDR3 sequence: CASSPITSRVEQYF. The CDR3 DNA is TGTGCCAGCAGTCCAATAACTTCTAGAGTAGAGCAGTACTTC. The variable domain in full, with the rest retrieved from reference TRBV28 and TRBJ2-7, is DVKVTQSSRYLVKRTGEKVFLECVQDMDHENMFWYRQDPGLGLRLIYFSYDVKMKEKGDIPEGYSVSREKKERFSLILESASTNQTSMYLCASSPITSRVEQYFGPGTRLTVT.

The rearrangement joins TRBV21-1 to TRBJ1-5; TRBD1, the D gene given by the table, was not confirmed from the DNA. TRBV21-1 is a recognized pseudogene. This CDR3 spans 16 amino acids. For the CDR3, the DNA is TGTGCCAGCAGCAAAGCAGAGACAGGGGGCAATCAGCCCCAGCATTTT. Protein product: CASSKAETGGNQPQHF.

This chain's CDR3 is CASSFEGEQFF. The CDR3 coding sequence is TGTGCCAGCAGCTTTGAGGGTGAGCAGTTCTTC. The J gene is TRBJ2-1, the V gene TRBV5-4; D may be TRBD2 (5 bases). There are 11 residues in the CDR3. V gave up 2 bases and J gave up 9 bases, with 6 bases separating them. The germline CDR1 and CDR2 sequences are SGHNT and YYREEE (reference sequence).

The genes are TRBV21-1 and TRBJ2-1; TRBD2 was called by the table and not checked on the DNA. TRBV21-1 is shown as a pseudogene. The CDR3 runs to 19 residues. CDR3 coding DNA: TGTGCCAGCAGCACCCCTTACGGGCTAGCGGGGGGCCAAGACAATGAGCAGTTCTTC. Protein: CASSTPYGLAGGQDNEQFF.

The CDR3 bases are TGTGCCAGCAGCTTCTTTGACAGCGCCTCTGGAAACACCATATATTTT. The encoded protein is CASSFFDSASGNTIYF. The chain couples TRBV5-6 to TRBJ1-3; possible D gene TRBD1, 5 bases. Trimming shortened V by 2 bases and J by 0 bases, and 12 bases separated the two germline ends. This CDR3 region has 16 residues. Germline V gene lookup returns CDR1 SGHDT and CDR2 YYEEEE.

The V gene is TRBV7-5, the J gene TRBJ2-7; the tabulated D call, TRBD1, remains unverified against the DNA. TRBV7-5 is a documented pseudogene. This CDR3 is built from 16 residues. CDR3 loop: CVRSHADRGLLYEQYF. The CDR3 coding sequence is TGTGTCAGAAGCCACGCTGACAGGGGTCTCCTCTACGAGCAGTACTTC.

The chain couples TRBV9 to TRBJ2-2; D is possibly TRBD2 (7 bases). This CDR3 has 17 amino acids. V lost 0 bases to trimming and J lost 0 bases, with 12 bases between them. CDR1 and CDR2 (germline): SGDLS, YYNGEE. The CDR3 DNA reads TGTGCCAGCAGCGTAGTCTCGGGGGGCGCGAACACCGGGGAGCTGTTTTTT. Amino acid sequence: CASSVVSGGANTGELFF.

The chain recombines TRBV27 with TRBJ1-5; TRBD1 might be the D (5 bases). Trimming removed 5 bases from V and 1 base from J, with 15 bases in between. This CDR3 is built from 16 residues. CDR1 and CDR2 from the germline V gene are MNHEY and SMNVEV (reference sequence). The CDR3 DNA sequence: TGTGCCAGCAGTCCCTCGGCGGGGGAGAGCAATCAGCCCCAGCATTTT. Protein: CASSPSAGESNQPQHF.

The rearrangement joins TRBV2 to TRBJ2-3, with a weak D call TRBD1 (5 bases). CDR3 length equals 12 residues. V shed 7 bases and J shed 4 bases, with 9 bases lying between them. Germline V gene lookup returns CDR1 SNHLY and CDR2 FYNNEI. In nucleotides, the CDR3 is TGTGCCAGCAATGTAGGGGCAGATACGCAGTATTTT. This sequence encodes CASNVGADTQYF.

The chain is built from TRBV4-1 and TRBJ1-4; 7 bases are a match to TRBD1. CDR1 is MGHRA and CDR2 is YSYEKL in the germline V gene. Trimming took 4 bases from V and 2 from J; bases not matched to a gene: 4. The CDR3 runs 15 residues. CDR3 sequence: CASSLRTGTNEKLFF. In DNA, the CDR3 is TGCGCCAGCAGCCTGAGGACAGGCACTAATGAAAAACTGTTTTTT.

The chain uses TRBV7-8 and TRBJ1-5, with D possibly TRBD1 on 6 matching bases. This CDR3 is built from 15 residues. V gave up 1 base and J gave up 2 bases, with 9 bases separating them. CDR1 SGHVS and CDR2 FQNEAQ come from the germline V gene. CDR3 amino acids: CASSLDRVGNQPQHF. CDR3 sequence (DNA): TGTGCCAGCAGCTTAGACAGGGTCGGCAATCAGCCCCAGCATTTT.

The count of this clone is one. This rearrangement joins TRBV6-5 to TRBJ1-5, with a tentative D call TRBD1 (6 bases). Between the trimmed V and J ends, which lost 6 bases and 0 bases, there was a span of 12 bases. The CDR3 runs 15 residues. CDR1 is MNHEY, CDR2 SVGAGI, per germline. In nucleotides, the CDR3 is TGTGCCAGCAGAAGCACAGGGAATAGCAATCAGCCCCAGCATTTT. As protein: CASRSTGNSNQPQHF.

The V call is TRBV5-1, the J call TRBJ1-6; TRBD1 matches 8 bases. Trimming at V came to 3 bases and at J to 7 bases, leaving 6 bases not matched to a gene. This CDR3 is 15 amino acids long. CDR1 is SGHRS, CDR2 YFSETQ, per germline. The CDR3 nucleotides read TGCGCCAGCAGCTACGGGACAGGTCCCAATTCACCCCTCCACTTT. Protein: CASSYGTGPNSPLHF.

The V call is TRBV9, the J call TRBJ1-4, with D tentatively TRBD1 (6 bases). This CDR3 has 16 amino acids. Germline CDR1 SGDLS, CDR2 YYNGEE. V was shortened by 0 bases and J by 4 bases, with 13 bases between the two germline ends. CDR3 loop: CASSVEGQLYNEKLFF. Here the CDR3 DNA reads TGTGCCAGCAGCGTAGAAGGACAGTTGTATAATGAAAAACTGTTTTTT. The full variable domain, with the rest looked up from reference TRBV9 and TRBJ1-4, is DSGVTQTPKHLITATGQRVTLRCSPRSGDLSVYWYQQSLDQGLQFLIQYYNGEERAKGNILERFSAQQFPDLHSELNLSSLELGDSALYFCASSVEGQLYNEKLFFGSGTQLSVL.

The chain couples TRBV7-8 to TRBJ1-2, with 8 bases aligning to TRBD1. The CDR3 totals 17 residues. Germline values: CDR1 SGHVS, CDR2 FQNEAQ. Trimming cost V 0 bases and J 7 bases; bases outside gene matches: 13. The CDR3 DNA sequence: TGTGCCAGCAGCTTAGCGAGGAGGACAGGGTTTAGGGCTGGCTACACCTTC. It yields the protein CASSLARRTGFRAGYTF.

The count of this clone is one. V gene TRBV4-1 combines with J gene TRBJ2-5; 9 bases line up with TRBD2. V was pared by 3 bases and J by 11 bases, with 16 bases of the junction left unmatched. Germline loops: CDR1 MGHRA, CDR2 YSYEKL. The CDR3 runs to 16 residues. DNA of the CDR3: TGCGCCAGCAGCCAGGGGTCCGGCGGGGGGGGTAGGGAGCAGTACTTC. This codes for CASSQGSGGGGREQYF.

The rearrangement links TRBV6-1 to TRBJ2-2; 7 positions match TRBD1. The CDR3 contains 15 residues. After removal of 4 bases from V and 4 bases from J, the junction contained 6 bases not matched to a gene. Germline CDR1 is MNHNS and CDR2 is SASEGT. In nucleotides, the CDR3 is TGTGCCAGCAGTGTTTGGGGGACAGCCACCGGGGAGCTGTTTTTT. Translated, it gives CASSVWGTATGELFF.

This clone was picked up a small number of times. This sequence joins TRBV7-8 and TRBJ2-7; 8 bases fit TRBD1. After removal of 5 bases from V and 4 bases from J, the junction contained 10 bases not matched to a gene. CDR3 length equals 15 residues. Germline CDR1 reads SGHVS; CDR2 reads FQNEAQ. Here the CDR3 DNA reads TGTGCCAGCAGCCTAAGGACAGGGTGGAGGTACGAGCAGTACTTC. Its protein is CASSLRTGWRYEQYF.

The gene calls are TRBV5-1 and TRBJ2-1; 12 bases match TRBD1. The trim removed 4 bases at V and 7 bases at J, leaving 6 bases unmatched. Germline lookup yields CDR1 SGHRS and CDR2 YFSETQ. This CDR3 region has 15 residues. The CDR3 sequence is CASSGGTGGLNEQFF. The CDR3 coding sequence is TGCGCCAGCAGCGGCGGGACAGGGGGCCTAAATGAGCAGTTCTTC. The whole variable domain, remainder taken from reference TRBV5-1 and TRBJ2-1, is KAGVTQTPRYLIKTRGQQVTLSCSPISGHRSVSWYQQTPGQGLQFLFEYFSETQRNKGNFPGRFSGRQFSNSRSEMNVSTLELGDSALYLCASSGGTGGLNEQFFGPGTRLTVL.

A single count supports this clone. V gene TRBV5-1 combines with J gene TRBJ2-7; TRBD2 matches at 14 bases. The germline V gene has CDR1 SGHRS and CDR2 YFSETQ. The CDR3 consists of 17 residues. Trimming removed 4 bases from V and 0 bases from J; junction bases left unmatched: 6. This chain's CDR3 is CASSRGLAGVSSYEQYF. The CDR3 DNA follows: TGCGCCAGCAGCAGGGGACTAGCGGGGGTTAGCTCCTACGAGCAGTACTTC.

Written as DNA, the CDR3 is TGTGCCAGCTCACCACCTTTTAAGGGGCCGATAACTCGGAGAGCTTTCTTT. Protein product: CASSPPFKGPITRRAFF. V is TRBV18 and J is TRBJ1-1; the D gene is possibly TRBD1 (5 bases). CDR1 is KGHSH, CDR2 LQKENI, per germline. The CDR3 is 17 amino acids. V dropped 0 bases and J dropped 10 bases, with 24 bases sitting between them.

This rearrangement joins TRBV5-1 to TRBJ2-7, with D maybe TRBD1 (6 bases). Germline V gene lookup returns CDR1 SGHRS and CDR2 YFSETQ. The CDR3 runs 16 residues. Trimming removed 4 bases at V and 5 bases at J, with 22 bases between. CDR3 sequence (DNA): TGCGCCAGCAGCCCCGTTTTTAGTACAGGGACCCACGAGCAGTACTTC. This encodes CASSPVFSTGTHEQYF.

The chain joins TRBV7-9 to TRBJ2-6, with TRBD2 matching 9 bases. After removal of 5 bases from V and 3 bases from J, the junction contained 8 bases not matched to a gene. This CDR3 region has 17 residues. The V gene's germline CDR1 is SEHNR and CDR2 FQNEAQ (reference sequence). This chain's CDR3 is CASSQVAGGLGANVLTF. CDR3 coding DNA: TGTGCCAGCAGCCAAGTCGCGGGGGGGCTTGGGGCCAACGTCCTGACTTTC.

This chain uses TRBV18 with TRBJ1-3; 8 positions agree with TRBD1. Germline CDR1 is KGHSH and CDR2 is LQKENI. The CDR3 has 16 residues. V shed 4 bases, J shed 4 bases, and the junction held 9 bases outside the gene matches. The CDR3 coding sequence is TGTGCCAGCTCACACTCCGTGACAGGGGAAGGAAACACCATATATTTT. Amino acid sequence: CASSHSVTGEGNTIYF.

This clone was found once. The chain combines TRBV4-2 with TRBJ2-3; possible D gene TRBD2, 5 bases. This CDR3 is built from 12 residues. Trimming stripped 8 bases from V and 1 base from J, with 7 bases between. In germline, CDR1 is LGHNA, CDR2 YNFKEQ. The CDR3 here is CASLRGTDTQYF. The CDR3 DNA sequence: TGTGCCAGCCTGAGGGGCACAGATACGCAGTATTTT.

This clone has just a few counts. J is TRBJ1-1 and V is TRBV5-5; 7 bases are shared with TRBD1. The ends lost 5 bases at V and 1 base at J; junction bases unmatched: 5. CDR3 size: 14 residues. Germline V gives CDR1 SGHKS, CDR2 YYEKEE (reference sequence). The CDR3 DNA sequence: TGTGCCAGCAGACTCTGGACAGGGAACACTGAAGCTTTCTTT. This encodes CASRLWTGNTEAFF.

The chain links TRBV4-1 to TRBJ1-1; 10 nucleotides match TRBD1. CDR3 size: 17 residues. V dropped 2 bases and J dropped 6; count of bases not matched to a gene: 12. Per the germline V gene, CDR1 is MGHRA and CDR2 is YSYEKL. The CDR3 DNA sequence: TGCGCCAGCAGCCAACAACTCTGGGACAGGGGAGGGCCTGAAGCTTTCTTT. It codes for CASSQQLWDRGGPEAFF.

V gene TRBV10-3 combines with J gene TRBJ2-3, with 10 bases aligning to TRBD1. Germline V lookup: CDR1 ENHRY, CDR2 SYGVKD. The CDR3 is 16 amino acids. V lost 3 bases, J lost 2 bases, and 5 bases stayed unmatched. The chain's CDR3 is CAISDPGQGFTDTQYF. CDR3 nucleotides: TGTGCCATCAGTGACCCGGGACAGGGGTTCACAGATACGCAGTATTTT.

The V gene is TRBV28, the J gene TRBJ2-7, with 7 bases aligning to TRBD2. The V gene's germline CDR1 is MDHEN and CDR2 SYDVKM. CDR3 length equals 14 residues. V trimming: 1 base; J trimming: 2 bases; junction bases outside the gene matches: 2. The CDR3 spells CASSLSRGAYEQYF. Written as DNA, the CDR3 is TGTGCCAGCAGTTTATCCCGGGGGGCCTACGAGCAGTACTTC. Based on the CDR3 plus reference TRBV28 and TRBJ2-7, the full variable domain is DVKVTQSSRYLVKRTGEKVFLECVQDMDHENMFWYRQDPGLGLRLIYFSYDVKMKEKGDIPEGYSVSREKKERFSLILESASTNQTSMYLCASSLSRGAYEQYFGPGTRLTVT.

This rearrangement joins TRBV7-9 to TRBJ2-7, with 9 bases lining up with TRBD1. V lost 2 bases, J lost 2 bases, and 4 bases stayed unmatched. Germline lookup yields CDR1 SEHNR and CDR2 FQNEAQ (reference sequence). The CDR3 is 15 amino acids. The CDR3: CASSLWTGAAYEQYF. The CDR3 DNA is TGTGCCAGCAGCTTATGGACAGGGGCCGCCTACGAGCAGTACTTC.

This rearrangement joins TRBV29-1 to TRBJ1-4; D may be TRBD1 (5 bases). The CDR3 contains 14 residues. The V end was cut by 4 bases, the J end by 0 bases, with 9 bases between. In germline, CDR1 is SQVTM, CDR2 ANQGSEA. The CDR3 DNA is TGCAGCGTTGCGAAGACAGCAACTAATGAAAAACTGTTTTTT. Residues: CSVAKTATNEKLFF.